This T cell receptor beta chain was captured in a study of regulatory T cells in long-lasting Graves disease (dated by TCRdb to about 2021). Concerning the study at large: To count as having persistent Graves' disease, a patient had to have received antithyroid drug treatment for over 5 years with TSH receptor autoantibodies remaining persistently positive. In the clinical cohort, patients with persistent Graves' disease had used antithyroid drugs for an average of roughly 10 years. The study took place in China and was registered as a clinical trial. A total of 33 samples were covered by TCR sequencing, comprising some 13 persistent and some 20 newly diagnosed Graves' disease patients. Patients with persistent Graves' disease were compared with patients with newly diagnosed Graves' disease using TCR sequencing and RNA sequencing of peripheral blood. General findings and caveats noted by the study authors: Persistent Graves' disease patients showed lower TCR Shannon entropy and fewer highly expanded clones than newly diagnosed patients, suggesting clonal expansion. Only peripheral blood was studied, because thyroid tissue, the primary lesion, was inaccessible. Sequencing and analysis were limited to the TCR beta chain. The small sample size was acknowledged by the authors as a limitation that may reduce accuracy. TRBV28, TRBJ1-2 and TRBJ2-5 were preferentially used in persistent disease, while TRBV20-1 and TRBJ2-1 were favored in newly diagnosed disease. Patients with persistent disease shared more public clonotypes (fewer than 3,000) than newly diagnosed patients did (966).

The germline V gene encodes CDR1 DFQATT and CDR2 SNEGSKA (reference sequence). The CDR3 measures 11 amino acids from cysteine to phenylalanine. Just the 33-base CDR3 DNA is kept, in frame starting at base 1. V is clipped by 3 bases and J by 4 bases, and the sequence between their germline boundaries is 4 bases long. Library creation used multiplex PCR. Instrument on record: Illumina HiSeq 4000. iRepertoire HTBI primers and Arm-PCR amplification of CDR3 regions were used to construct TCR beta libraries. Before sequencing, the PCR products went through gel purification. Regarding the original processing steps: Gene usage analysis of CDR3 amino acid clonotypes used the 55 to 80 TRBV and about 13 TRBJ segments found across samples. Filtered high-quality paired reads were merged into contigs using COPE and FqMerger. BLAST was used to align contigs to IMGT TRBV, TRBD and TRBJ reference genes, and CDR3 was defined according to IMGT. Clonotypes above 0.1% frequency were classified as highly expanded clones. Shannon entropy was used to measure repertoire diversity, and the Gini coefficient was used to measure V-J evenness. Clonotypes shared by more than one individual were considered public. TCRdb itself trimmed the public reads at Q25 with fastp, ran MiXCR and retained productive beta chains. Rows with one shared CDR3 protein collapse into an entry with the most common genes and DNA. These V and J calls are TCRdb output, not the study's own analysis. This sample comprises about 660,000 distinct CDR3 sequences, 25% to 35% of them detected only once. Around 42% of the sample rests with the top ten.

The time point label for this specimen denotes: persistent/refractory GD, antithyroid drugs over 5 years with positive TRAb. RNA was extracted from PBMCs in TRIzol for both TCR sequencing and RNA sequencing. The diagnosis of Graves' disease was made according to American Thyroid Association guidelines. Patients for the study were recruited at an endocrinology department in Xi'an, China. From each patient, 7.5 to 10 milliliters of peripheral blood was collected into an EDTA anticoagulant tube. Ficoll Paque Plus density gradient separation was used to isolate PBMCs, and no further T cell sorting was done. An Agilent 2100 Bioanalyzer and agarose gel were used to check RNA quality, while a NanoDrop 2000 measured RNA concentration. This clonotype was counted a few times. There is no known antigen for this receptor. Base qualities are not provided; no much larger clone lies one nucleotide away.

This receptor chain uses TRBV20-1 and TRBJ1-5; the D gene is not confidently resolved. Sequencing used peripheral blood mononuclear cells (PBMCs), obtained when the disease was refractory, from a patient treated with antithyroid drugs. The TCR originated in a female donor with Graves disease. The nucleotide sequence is TGCAGTGCTAGCCGGAATCAGCCCCAGCATTTT. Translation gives CSASRNQPQHF.